This T cell receptor (beta chain) was found in a study of blood T cells in healthy people across ages. Findings of the study overall: Significant beta diversity loss was already apparent by age approximately 40, declining roughly linearly.

Healthy Russian Caucasian donors spanned ages about 6 to 100 years. The sample, roughly 9.5 milliliters of peripheral blood, was drawn from each donor. A few counts support this clonotype. Its antigen is as yet unknown. Trimming took 6 bases from V and 1 from J, leaving 9 bases between them. Germline CDR1 DFQATT, CDR2 SNEGSKA (reference sequence). This CDR3 spans 12 amino acids. The use of a sample-barcoded 5' primer and a J-beta primer mix characterized a second PCR of roughly 7 to 11 cycles. Each CDR3 protein gets one entry after TCRdb re-called the 5' RACE reads with MiXCR. The sample contains 550,000 to 700,000 distinct CDR3 sequences, approximately 25% of which appear only once.

The chain combines TRBV20-1 with TRBJ1-1, with D possibly TRBD1 on 6 matching bases. The TCR comes from a woman aged 70-85 years in good health. Material for sequencing was blood. CDR3 loop: CSALTGNTEAFF. The CDR3 DNA is TGCAGTGCCCTGACAGGGAACACTGAAGCTTTCTTT.